Sequencing of this T cell receptor beta chain was carried out in a study of control samples from healthy donors and cancer patients. This table comes from immunoSEQ multiplex PCR, and its TCRdb copy is limited to in-frame clones, with some not included. Among around 51,000 clones, about 90% were seen once, and the ten largest hold under 45%. Material for sequencing was PBMCs. This clonotype was sampled from a man aged 50 to 59 with head and neck cancer.

The CDR3 loop is CAWIQDIGNTIYF. CDR3 DNA sequence: TGTGCCTGGATACAGGACATTGGAAACACCATATATTTT. The rearrangement links TRBV30 to TRBJ1-3, with D maybe TRBD1 (5 bases). Trimming pared 4 bases from V and 3 bases from J, leaving 10 bases between. The CDR3 totals 13 residues. Germline V gene sequence: CDR1 GTSNPN, CDR2 SVGIG (reference sequence).